This entry concerns a single T cell receptor (beta chain). What it recognizes is unknown. Sequence at one end of the junction differs from germline and may be a read error. The PCR employed 60 Vbeta primers together with 13 Jbeta primers. TCRdb's table, derived via immunoSEQ multiplex PCR, lists solely in-frame clones and lacks some. The sample comprises some 100,000 clones, approximately 71% of which are singletons, and roughly 16% rests with the top ten. The record originates from a study of cytomegalovirus exposure and HLA in healthy donors. Study-level points and caveats: An analysis was carried out later, and it reportedly showed fewer N-insertions in an Asian-associated ancestry cluster than the roughly 700-donor mean. Earlier analysis looked at TCR beta V segments, and most were productive about 87% or about 30% of the time.

Source material: PBMCs. The sequence derives from a woman between 18 and 29 years old in good health and CMV-seropositive.

The CDR3: CAISESRQGGCTF. The CDR3 nucleotides are TGTGCCATCAGTGAGTCTCGACAGGGTGGCTGCACCTTC. The V gene is TRBV10-3, the J gene TRBJ1-2; 7 bases match TRBD1. Germline V gene lookup returns CDR1 ENHRY and CDR2 SYGVKD. The CDR3 has 13 amino acids.